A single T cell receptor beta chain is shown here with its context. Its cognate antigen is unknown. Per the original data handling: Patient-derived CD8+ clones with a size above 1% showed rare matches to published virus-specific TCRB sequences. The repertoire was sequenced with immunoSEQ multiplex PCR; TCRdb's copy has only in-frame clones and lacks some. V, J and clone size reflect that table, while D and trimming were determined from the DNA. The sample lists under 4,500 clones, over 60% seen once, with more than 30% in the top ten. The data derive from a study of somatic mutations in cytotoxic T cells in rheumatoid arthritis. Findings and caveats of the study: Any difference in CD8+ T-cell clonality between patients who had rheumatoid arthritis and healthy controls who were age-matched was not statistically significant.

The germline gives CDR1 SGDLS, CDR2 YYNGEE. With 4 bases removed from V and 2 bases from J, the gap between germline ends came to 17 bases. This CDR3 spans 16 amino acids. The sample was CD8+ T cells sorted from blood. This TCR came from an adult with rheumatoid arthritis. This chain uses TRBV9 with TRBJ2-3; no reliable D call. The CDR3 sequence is CASSPSTSTHTDTQYF. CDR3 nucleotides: TGTGCCAGCAGCCCCTCGACTTCTACCCACACAGATACGCAGTATTTT.